These 10 T cell receptor beta chains were all obtained from the same sample, sequenced in a study of T cells after yellow fever vaccination. Via MiXCR, TCRdb re-called the 5' RACE reads, giving one row per CDR3 protein. The sample yields roughly 330,000 distinct CDR3 sequences, 6.8% seen once. The source material was PBMCs, sampled roughly 46 days after the first yellow fever vaccination. Receptor source: a man aged 18 to 30 who received the YFV17D yellow fever vaccine.

This clonotype was seen many times. V gene TRBV6-5 combines with J gene TRBJ1-3; D unresolved. Trimming shortened V by 2 bases and J by 2 bases, and 13 bases separated the two germline ends. The CDR3 spans 16 residues. Per germline, CDR1 MNHEY and CDR2 SVGAGI. The CDR3 sequence is CASSYGLGGTGNTIYF. The CDR3 DNA sequence: TGTGCCAGCAGTTACGGTTTGGGAGGAACTGGAAACACCATATATTTT.

In this sample, this clonotype turned up many times. The chain couples TRBV18 to TRBJ1-5, with TRBD1 as a possible D gene (5 bases). The germline V gene encodes CDR1 KGHSH and CDR2 LQKENI. The CDR3 covers 15 residues. Trimming stripped 1 base from V and 7 bases from J, with 14 bases between. Here the CDR3 reads CASSPRSRAGQPQHF. In DNA, the CDR3 is TGTGCCAGCTCACCACGGTCCAGGGCGGGACAGCCCCAGCATTTT.

This clonotype showed up many times. This chain links TRBV29-1 with TRBJ1-1, with D unclear. The CDR3 length is 12 residues. The germline gives CDR1 SQVTM, CDR2 ANQGSEA. With 5 bases removed from V and 2 bases from J, the gap between germline ends came to 9 bases. The CDR3: CSVNQVNTEAFF. DNA of the CDR3: TGCAGCGTTAACCAGGTTAACACTGAAGCTTTCTTT.

The J gene is TRBJ1-1, the V gene TRBV4-3; D might be TRBD1 (6 bases). V was trimmed by 0 bases and J by 3 bases, leaving 11 bases between them. The germline V gene has CDR1 LGHNA and CDR2 YSLEER. CDR3 length equals 15 residues. CDR3 residues: CASSQDLGGDTEAFF. The CDR3, as DNA: TGCGCCAGCAGCCAAGATTTAGGGGGGGACACTGAAGCTTTCTTT.

The chain couples TRBV6-5 to TRBJ2-7; the D is unclear. With 0 bases removed from V and 6 bases from J, the gap between germline ends came to 9 bases. Per germline, CDR1 MNHEY and CDR2 SVGAGI. CDR3 length: 13 residues. The CDR3: CASSYSMRREQYF. The CDR3 nucleotides are TGTGCCAGCAGTTACTCGATGAGGCGCGAGCAGTACTTC.

This clonotype was seen a few times. The V gene is TRBV12-3 or TRBV12-4, the J gene TRBJ1-5, with unresolved D. V was pared by 3 bases and J by 7 bases, with 10 bases between. The CDR3 totals 13 residues. This CDR3 is CASSLDRRQPQHF. The CDR3 DNA is TGTGCCAGCAGTTTGGACCGCCGCCAGCCCCAGCATTTT.

This clonotype has ten or more counts. The V gene is TRBV12-3 or TRBV12-4, the J gene TRBJ1-6; D is undetermined. Trimming shortened V by 7 bases and J by 0 bases, and 7 bases separated the two germline ends. CDR3 length: 14 residues. DNA of the CDR3: TGTGCCAGCACTCAGAACTCCTATAATTCACCCCTCCACTTT. Translation gives CASTQNSYNSPLHF.

The V call is TRBV5-1, the J call TRBJ2-1; 8 positions agree with TRBD2. The CDR3 consists of 22 residues. Trimming at V came to 0 bases and at J to 3 bases, leaving 23 bases not matched to a gene. Germline CDR1 is SGHRS and CDR2 is YFSETQ. The CDR3 region has the DNA TGCGCCAGCAGCTTGGACCCCCGGGGGGCATTAAGGGCTAGCGGGTACTACAATGAGCAGTTCTTC. It translates to CASSLDPRGALRASGYYNEQFF.

The rearrangement uses TRBV7-2 and TRBJ2-1; D remains ambiguous. The CDR3 length is 15 residues. Germline CDR1 is SGHTA and CDR2 is FQGNSA. The V end lost 7 bases, the J end lost 3 bases, and 16 bases lay between the germline ends. The CDR3 sequence is CASTPPRADYNEQFF. The DNA for the CDR3 is TGTGCCAGCACCCCTCCCCGGGCGGACTACAATGAGCAGTTCTTC.

The chain has TRBV4-3 and TRBJ1-4, with D perhaps matching TRBD1 (6 bases). This CDR3 contains 15 residues. Between the trimmed V and J ends, which lost 3 bases and 0 bases, there was a span of 8 bases. Looked up from germline, CDR1 is LGHNA and CDR2 is YSLEER. CDR3: CASSHRQATNEKLFF. CDR3 coding DNA: TGCGCCAGCAGCCACCGACAGGCAACTAATGAAAAACTGTTTTTT.